This passage covers 21 T cell receptor beta chains from one sample sequenced in a study of lymphopenia after photon versus proton radiotherapy. The data were produced by immunoSEQ multiplex PCR, yet TCRdb's version contains in-frame clones alone and is incomplete. The table lists roughly 41,000 clones, more than 70% of them singletons. Material: peripheral blood, obtained from a patient treated with photon-based radiotherapy. Receptor source: a man in his forties or fifties with gastric cancer.

The chain couples TRBV6-5 to TRBJ1-2, with D unclear. This CDR3 spans 12 amino acids. Germline CDR1 is MNHEY and CDR2 is SVGAGI. V lost 5 bases and J 6 bases, leaving 10 bases between the germline ends. In DNA, the CDR3 is TGTGCCAGCAGTCCCGGCGGCAATGGCTACACCTTC. It specifies CASSPGGNGYTF.

V gene TRBV29-1 combines with J gene TRBJ2-7; 7 positions match TRBD1. V gave up 0 bases and J gave up 3 bases; unmatched junction bases: 5. CDR1 and CDR2 from the germline V gene are SQVTM and ANQGSEA. CDR3 length: 14 amino acids. CDR3 loop: CSVEEPRDSYEQYF. CDR3 sequence (DNA): TGCAGCGTTGAAGAACCTAGGGACAGCTACGAGCAGTACTTC.

The chain uses TRBV5-1 and TRBJ2-7, with 8 positions matching TRBD1. The CDR3 has 15 residues. Germline loops: CDR1 SGHRS, CDR2 YFSETQ. V was pared by 0 bases and J by 5 bases, with 7 bases of the junction left unmatched. The CDR3 nucleotides are TGCGCCAGCAGCTTGGTGGCTACAGGGGGGAACGAGCAGTACTTC. Translation: CASSLVATGGNEQYF.

The table lists this clone with a few counts. V gene TRBV19 combines with J gene TRBJ2-1; TRBD1 might be the D (6 bases). This CDR3 is 12 amino acids long. V lost 5 bases and J lost 8, with 10 bases in between. The V gene's germline CDR1 is LNHDA and CDR2 SQIVND (reference sequence). The CDR3 DNA reads TGTGCCAGTAGTTACAGGGTCCATGAGCAGTTCTTC. As protein: CASSYRVHEQFF.

V usage is TRBV5-1 and J usage is TRBJ1-2; perhaps TRBD1 as D (6 bases). This CDR3 spans 16 amino acids. The V end was cut by 6 bases, the J end by 0 bases, with 18 bases between. Per the germline V gene, CDR1 is SGHRS and CDR2 is YFSETQ. The DNA of the CDR3 is TGCGCCAGCACAATAAATGGGGGCCGGACTAACTATGGCTACACCTTC. Translated: CASTINGGRTNYGYTF.

The chain combines TRBV28 with TRBJ2-3; TRBD1 matches 9 bases. CDR1 is MDHEN, CDR2 SYDVKM, per germline. The CDR3 extends over 15 amino acids. Losses at the gene ends were 8 bases for V and 4 bases for J; bases not matched to a gene: 10. The chain's CDR3 is CASGEQGAPPDTQYF. The CDR3 DNA is TGTGCCAGCGGAGAACAGGGGGCGCCCCCAGATACGCAGTATTTT.

This clone has only a few counts. The J gene is TRBJ2-1, the V gene TRBV5-6; the match to TRBD2 covers 12 bases. Germline V CDR1 and CDR2: SGHDT, YYEEEE. V shed 0 bases, J shed 0 bases, and the junction held 7 bases outside the gene matches. The CDR3 loop spans 19 amino acids. CDR3 in DNA: TGTGCCAGCAGCTTGGGACCTAGCGGGAGGGCCTCCTCCTACAATGAGCAGTTCTTC. Translated, it gives CASSLGPSGRASSYNEQFF.

This rearrangement joins TRBV5-1 to TRBJ2-2, with 8 bases lining up with TRBD2. There are 18 residues in the CDR3. Germline CDR1 reads SGHRS; CDR2 reads YFSETQ. V trimming: 4 bases; J trimming: 5 bases; junction bases outside the gene matches: 16. The CDR3 nucleotides read TGCGCCAGCAGCCTAAACTCCCCGGTGGCTAGCGGGACCGGGGAGCTGTTTTTT. It yields the protein CASSLNSPVASGTGELFF.

This chain links TRBV27 with TRBJ2-3, with TRBD2 matching 14 bases. This CDR3 contains 16 residues. Germline V gene data show CDR1 as MNHEY and CDR2 as SMNVEV (reference sequence). The V segment lost 6 bases and the J segment 6 bases; nucleotides outside the gene matches: 8. CDR3 DNA sequence: TGTGCCAGCAGGGCCCGACTAGCGGGAGGGTGGGATACGCAGTATTTT. It yields the protein CASRARLAGGWDTQYF.

The V gene is TRBV4-1, the J gene TRBJ1-1; 8 bases are shared with TRBD1. The CDR3 spans 14 residues. The V and J ends lost 4 bases and 6 bases, in that order; junction bases with no gene match: 7. Germline CDR1 is MGHRA and CDR2 is YSYEKL. The CDR3 is CASSLLGQASEAFF. The CDR3 coding sequence is TGCGCCAGCAGCCTTTTGGGACAGGCGTCTGAAGCTTTCTTT.

This clone was observed a few times. The gene calls are TRBV28 and TRBJ2-3, with a weak D call TRBD1 (7 bases). Trimming cost V 2 bases and J 4 bases, with 19 bases left between them. The CDR3 loop spans 17 amino acids. Germline lookup yields CDR1 MDHEN and CDR2 SYDVKM. This chain's CDR3 is CASSLVASGRGADTQYF. The CDR3 coding sequence is TGTGCCAGCAGTTTAGTGGCGTCGGGCAGGGGGGCAGATACGCAGTATTTT. The variable domain in full, with the rest retrieved from reference TRBV28 and TRBJ2-3, is DVKVTQSSRYLVKRTGEKVFLECVQDMDHENMFWYRQDPGLGLRLIYFSYDVKMKEKGDIPEGYSVSREKKERFSLILESASTNQTSMYLCASSLVASGRGADTQYFGPGTRLTVL.

The chain employs TRBV5-4 and TRBJ2-5, with TRBD2 matching 9 bases. Germline CDR1 SGHNT, CDR2 YYREEE (reference sequence). Trimming at V came to 3 bases and at J to 5 bases, leaving 14 bases not matched to a gene. The CDR3 runs to 17 residues. CDR3 amino acids: CASSSRQPSGNVETQYF. CDR3 DNA sequence: TGTGCCAGCAGCTCAAGACAACCTAGCGGGAACGTGGAGACCCAGTACTTC.

The chain recombines TRBV7-9 with TRBJ2-1; D tentatively reads TRBD1 or TRBD2 (5 bases each). Germline V gene lookup returns CDR1 SEHNR and CDR2 FQNEAQ (reference sequence). This CDR3 is 11 amino acids long. Trimming took 4 bases from V and 8 from J, leaving 6 bases between them. The CDR3 here is CASSWDHEQFF. The CDR3 region has the DNA TGTGCCAGCAGCTGGGACCATGAGCAGTTCTTC.

This chain joins TRBV6-5 and TRBJ1-4; D is ambiguous. This CDR3 is 12 amino acids long. V lost 2 bases and J lost 6, with 4 bases in between. CDR1 and CDR2 from the germline V gene are MNHEY and SVGAGI. The CDR3, as DNA: TGTGCCAGCAGTTACAAGGATGAAAAACTGTTTTTT. It yields the protein CASSYKDEKLFF.

The J gene is TRBJ2-7, the V gene TRBV10-3, with 10 bases that match TRBD2. This CDR3 comprises 15 residues. Germline CDR1 is ENHRY and CDR2 is SYGVKD. V gave up 6 bases and J gave up 2 bases; unmatched junction bases: 7. In nucleotides, the CDR3 is TGTGCCATCAGGGCTAGCGGGAGTAGTGCCTACGAGCAGTACTTC. The encoded protein is CAIRASGSSAYEQYF.

This clone was seen only once. This chain uses TRBV11-2 with TRBJ2-7, with D perhaps TRBD1 (5 bases). Germline V gene data show CDR1 as SGHAT and CDR2 as FQNNGV. Deletions cut 0 bases from V and 2 bases from J, with 11 bases between. The CDR3 is 15 amino acids. The CDR3 loop is CASSLDSGHTYEQYF. CDR3 sequence (DNA): TGTGCCAGCAGCTTAGATTCTGGACACACCTACGAGCAGTACTTC.

The chain employs TRBV6-6 and TRBJ1-1, with D tentatively TRBD1 (6 bases). V lost 0 bases to trimming and J lost 7 bases, with 9 bases between them. This CDR3 contains 13 residues. Germline V gene lookup returns CDR1 MNHNY and CDR2 SVGAGI (reference sequence). The CDR3 nucleotides are TGTGCCAGCAGTTACTCGCGGACAGATGAAGCTTTCTTT. It translates to CASSYSRTDEAFF.

The chain has TRBV5-5 and TRBJ1-1, with D unresolved. This CDR3 spans 16 amino acids. With 0 bases removed from V and 0 bases from J, the gap between germline ends came to 12 bases. Germline-derived CDR1 and CDR2 are SGHKS and YYEKEE (reference sequence). The CDR3: CASSLGSRRMNTEAFF. CDR3 in DNA: TGTGCCAGCAGCTTGGGGTCACGACGGATGAACACTGAAGCTTTCTTT.

The V gene is TRBV27, the J gene TRBJ1-4; D gene uncertain. The CDR3 is 15 residues long. Looked up from germline, CDR1 is MNHEY and CDR2 is SMNVEV (reference sequence). V lost 5 bases to trimming and J lost 0 bases, with 10 bases between them. CDR3 in amino acids: CASSENSATNEKLFF. The DNA of the CDR3 is TGTGCCAGCAGTGAGAACAGCGCAACTAATGAAAAACTGTTTTTT.

V is TRBV19 and J is TRBJ2-7; 12 positions match TRBD1. CDR3 length: 15 amino acids. CDR1 is LNHDA, CDR2 SQIVND, per germline (reference sequence). V was clipped by 10 bases and J by 5 bases; unmatched bases: 12. The CDR3: CATRDRGLLWNEQYF. The CDR3 DNA reads as TGTGCCACCAGGGACAGGGGGCTACTCTGGAACGAGCAGTACTTC.

This chain links TRBV7-9 with TRBJ1-4; possible D gene TRBD1, 6 bases. The ends were cut back, 4 bases at V and 8 bases at J, with 20 bases in the middle. This CDR3 has 16 residues. Germline lookup yields CDR1 SEHNR and CDR2 FQNEAQ (reference sequence). CDR3 coding DNA: TGTGCCAGCAGCTCCATTGAGACAGGCAATCGGGAAAAACTGTTTTTT. Encoded protein: CASSSIETGNREKLFF. The full variable domain, with the rest looked up from reference TRBV7-9 and TRBJ1-4, is DTGVSQNPRHKITKRGQNVTFRCDPISEHNRLYWYRQTLGQGPEFLTYFQNEAQLEKSRLLSDRFSAERPKGSFSTLEIQRTEQGDSAMYLCASSSIETGNREKLFFGSGTQLSVL.